These T cell receptor beta chains were read from a single sample in a study of blood T cell repertoires in COVID-19. Data came from immunoSEQ multiplex PCR; TCRdb stores just in-frame clones and leaves some out. This table has over 150,000 clones, more than 85% appearing once. The sample taken for sequencing was peripheral blood. Receptors were obtained from a man aged 55 to 69 with COVID-19, enrolled during active disease. The CDR3 runs from the conserved cysteine through the conserved F or W. The D gene is left open where the match is weak. Part of the rows lack a size; the others show once, few, many or a class for expanded clones.

>TRBJ2-2|-|-|TRBV11-2
TGTGCCAGCAGCTTAGTCAGAAACACCGGGGAGCTGTTTTTT
CASSLVRNTGELFF
>TRBJ1-4|-|TRBD1|TRBV19
TGTGCCAGTTGGGACAGGGGAGGGATATCGGCTAATGAAAAACTGTTTTTT
CASWDRGGISANEKLFF
>TRBJ1-1|-|-|TRBV18
TGTGCCAGCTCACACGGTCGGGAGAACACTGAAGCTTTCTTT
CASSHGRENTEAFF
>TRBJ2-7|-|TRBD2|TRBV27
TGTGCCAGCAGCTTCCTCCTAGCGGGGGTAACCTACGAGCAGTACTTC
CASSFLLAGVTYEQYF
>TRBJ1-4|-|-|TRBV2
TGTGCCAGCAGTTCGACACGAAATAATGAAAAACTGTTTTTT
CASSSTRNNEKLFF
>TRBJ2-7|-|TRBD1|TRBV27
TGTGCCAGCAGTTTACAGGGGGGACAGGGTTACGAGCAGTACTTC
CASSLQGGQGYEQYF
>TRBJ1-1|-|TRBD1|TRBV30
TGTGCCTGGAGTTTGGACAGGGACGCTTTCTTT
CAWSLDRDAFF
>TRBJ2-1|-|TRBD1|TRBV11-2
TGTGCCAGCAGCTTAGGGACAGGACTCACCTATGAGCAGTTCTTC
CASSLGTGLTYEQFF
>TRBJ1-2|-|TRBD1|TRBV30
TGTGCCTGGAGTGTCACCCAGGGGGCCTATAACTATGGCTACACCTTC
CAWSVTQGAYNYGYTF
>TRBJ2-7|few|TRBD2|TRBV24-1
TGTGCCACCAGTGATTTTAAAGCGGGAGCACGCGAGCAGTACTTC
CATSDFKAGAREQYF
>TRBJ1-2|-|TRBD1|TRBV28
TGTGCCAGCAGACCACCGGGACAGATTAACTATGGCTACACCTTC
CASRPPGQINYGYTF
>TRBJ2-1|-|TRBD2|TRBV29-1
TGCAGCGTTGATCGCGGGAGAGGAGGATACAATGAGCAGTTCTTC
CSVDRGRGGYNEQFF
>TRBJ1-2|-|TRBD1|TRBV6-5
TGTGCCAGCAGTTACTCGATGTTTGACAGGGTATCGGGCTACACCTTC
CASSYSMFDRVSGYTF
>TRBJ1-1|-|-|TRBV20-1
TGCAGTGCTCAACAGGCTGAAGCTTTCTTT
CSAQQAEAFF
>TRBJ2-3|-|-|TRBV7-2
TGTGCCAGCAGCGAGGGAGCGGGCGCAGATACGCAGTATTTT
CASSEGAGADTQYF
>TRBJ2-7|-|TRBD2|TRBV30
TGTGCCTGGAGTAGCGGGACCTACGAGCAGTACTTC
CAWSSGTYEQYF
>TRBJ2-3|-|TRBD1|TRBV19
TGTGCCAGTACCAGGGGACAGGGGGCTGCAGATACGCAGTATTTT
CASTRGQGAADTQYF
>TRBJ2-7|-|TRBD1|TRBV7-7
TGTGCTAGCAGCTATAGGACAGGGGATTACTACGAGCAGTACTTC
CASSYRTGDYYEQYF
>TRBJ2-1|-|TRBD1|TRBV24-1
TGTGCCACCAGTGGAACCGCGGGACAGGGGTTCAATGAGCAGTTCTTC
CATSGTAGQGFNEQFF
>TRBJ1-4|-|-|TRBV14
TGTGCCAGCAGCCAATATGAGTGGTTTGGTAATGAAAAACTGTTTTTT
CASSQYEWFGNEKLFF
>TRBJ1-2|-|-|TRBV7-8
TGTGCCAGCAGCTTAGAGACAACGGGAGGGAAGATTAGCTATGGCTACACCTTC
CASSLETTGGKISYGYTF
>TRBJ1-1|-|-|TRBV29-1
TGCAGCGCAGGACAGAACACTGAAGCTTTCTTT
CSAGQNTEAFF
>TRBJ2-5|-|-|TRBV7-9
TGTGCCAGTTTCCGAGGGGGTGGAGAGACCCAGTACTTC
CASFRGGGETQYF
>TRBJ2-4|once|TRBD2|TRBV7-9
TGTGCCAGCCGCGAAACTAGCGGGGGGGCGAACATTCAGTACTTC
CASRETSGGANIQYF
>TRBJ1-1|-|-|TRBV6-5
TGTGCCAGCAGTCTCCTGGGAGTAAACACTGAAGCTTTCTTT
CASSLLGVNTEAFF
>TRBJ1-4|once|TRBD1|TRBV28
TGTGCCAGCAGTTTTGTTCCCAATACACAGGGGGTGAAACTGTTTTTT
CASSFVPNTQGVKLFF
>TRBJ2-1|-|-|TRBV6-2/TRBV6-3
TGTGCCAGCAGCCCCCGGGTGGGGGCGAATGAGCAGTTCTTC
CASSPRVGANEQFF
>TRBJ1-4|-|-|TRBV11-1
TGTGCCAGCAGCCTCACAAACGGAGTTAGTGAAAAACTGTTTTTT
CASSLTNGVSEKLFF
>TRBJ1-6|-|-|TRBV3-1/TRBV3-2
TGTGCCAGCAGGCGCTCCGAGGTCTATAATTCACCCCTCCACTTT
CASRRSEVYNSPLHF
>TRBJ1-1|-|-|TRBV28
TGTGCCAGCAGTATAACACAGAACACTGAAGCTTTCTTT
CASSITQNTEAFF
>TRBJ1-5|-|TRBD1|TRBV30
TGTGCCTTCGGACAGGCATATAGCAATCAGCCCCAGCATTTT
CAFGQAYSNQPQHF
>TRBJ1-3|-|TRBD1|TRBV7-6
TGTGCCAGCAGCGATTACAGGGGATCGACTGGAAACACCATATATTTT
CASSDYRGSTGNTIYF
>TRBJ1-2|-|-|TRBV24-1
TGTGCCACCAGTGACGCCGCGGACACTAACTATGGCTACACCTTC
CATSDAADTNYGYTF
>TRBJ2-3|-|TRBD1|TRBV6-2/TRBV6-3
TGTGCCAGCAGTTTTCACCCAACAGGGGGGTTTGAGGTTACGCAGTATTTT
CASSFHPTGGFEVTQYF
>TRBJ2-1|-|TRBD2|TRBV28
TGTGCCAGCTGTCGGGGAGGGGACAATGAGCAGTTCTTC
CASCRGGDNEQFF
>TRBJ2-7|-|TRBD2|TRBV4-2
TGTGCCAGCAGCCAAGTTGGGACTAGCGGGAGTATACAGTACTTC
CASSQVGTSGSIQYF
>TRBJ2-1|-|TRBD1|TRBV6-4
TGTGCCAGCAGTGACGAGACAGGGGCCTACAATGAGCAGTTCTTC
CASSDETGAYNEQFF
>TRBJ1-5|once|-|TRBV19
TGTGCCAGTAGTATAGGGACTGTCAGCAATCAGCCCCAGCATTTT
CASSIGTVSNQPQHF
>TRBJ2-3|-|TRBD1|TRBV6-5
TGTGCCAGCAGGGGGACAGGTTTTAGCACAGATACGCAGTATTTT
CASRGTGFSTDTQYF
>TRBJ2-7|once|TRBD2|TRBV10-2
TGCGCCAGCACTCCAAGGGGACTAGCGGGAGCCCACGAGCAGTACTTC
CASTPRGLAGAHEQYF
>TRBJ2-1|-|TRBD2|TRBV28
TGTGCCAGCAGGACCGGGGCGGGAGTCTACAATGAGCAGTTCTTC
CASRTGAGVYNEQFF
>TRBJ1-3|-|-|TRBV5-6
TGTGCCAGCAGCTTGCGCCGCGCCGTCACCATATATTTT
CASSLRRAVTIYF
>TRBJ1-6|-|-|TRBV2
TGTGCCAGCAATAGGGCAGGGGATTCACCCCTCCACTTT
CASNRAGDSPLHF
>TRBJ2-1|once|TRBD2|TRBV28
TGTGCCAGCAGTTCCAGGACTAGCGGGGCTGCTGAGCAGTTCTTC
CASSSRTSGAAEQFF
>TRBJ2-2|-|TRBD2|TRBV5-6
TGTGCCAGCAGCGGGACTAGCGGGACCTTTAGGGGGGAGCTGTTTTTT
CASSGTSGTFRGELFF
>TRBJ1-2|-|-|TRBV4-2
TGTGCCAGCAGCCTAAATGGGCATCAACCTTCGGGAGACACCTTC
CASSLNGHQPSGDTF
>TRBJ1-2|-|-|TRBV6-5
TGTGCCAGCAGTTACTCGGGGGGGAGAGACAACTATGGCTACACCTTC
CASSYSGGRDNYGYTF
>TRBJ1-6|-|TRBD1|TRBV7-9
TGTGCCAGCAGCCGAATCTCCGGGACAGAGAATTCACCCCTCCACTTT
CASSRISGTENSPLHF
>TRBJ1-1|-|-|TRBV12-3/TRBV12-4
TGTGCCAGCAGTTTCGCGGTGAACACTGAAGCTTTCTTT
CASSFAVNTEAFF
>TRBJ1-5|-|-|TRBV29-1
TGCAGCGTGCCCGGGACAACAGTTGGCCAGCCCCAGCATTTT
CSVPGTTVGQPQHF
>TRBJ2-7|-|-|TRBV4-1
TGCGCCAGCAGCCAGGACACGATTTTCTTCGGCGAGCAGTACTTC
CASSQDTIFFGEQYF
>TRBJ2-7|-|TRBD1|TRBV2
TGTGCCAGCAGTGAATGGGCAGGGGGCATCTACGAGCAGTACTTC
CASSEWAGGIYEQYF
>TRBJ2-2|-|-|TRBV4-3
TGCGCCAGCAGCATACAGCAGGGGTCTTTGGGCGGGGAGCTGTTTTTT
CASSIQQGSLGGELFF
>TRBJ1-1|-|-|TRBV21-1
TGTGCCAGCACGCGTAACAGGGATGGGGGAGAGAACACTGAAGCTTTCTTT
CASTRNRDGGENTEAFF
>TRBJ2-3|-|-|TRBV6-2/TRBV6-3
TGTGCCAGCAGTTACGACAGGCCAAAAATCACAGATACGCAGTATTTT
CASSYDRPKITDTQYF
>TRBJ2-7|-|TRBD1|TRBV6-6
TGTGCCAGCAGCCCTGACAGGGGGGGCACCTACGAGCAGTACTTC
CASSPDRGGTYEQYF